This TCR beta chain was observed in a study of control samples from healthy donors and cancer patients. The repertoire was sequenced with immunoSEQ multiplex PCR; TCRdb's copy has only in-frame clones and lacks some. The sample contains 130,000 or so clones, approximately 94% of which appear only once. This CDR3 is built from 12 residues. Germline loops: CDR1 MNHEY, CDR2 SVGEGT. V dropped 4 bases and J dropped 6 bases, with 9 bases sitting between them. The receptor comes from a man between 40 and 49 years old in good health. The specimen sequenced was blood. V and J are TRBV6-2 or TRBV6-3 and TRBJ1-2; D is possibly TRBD1 (6 bases). The CDR3 here is CASSSSGDGYTF. CDR3 nucleotides: TGTGCCAGCAGTTCGTCAGGGGATGGCTACACCTTC.